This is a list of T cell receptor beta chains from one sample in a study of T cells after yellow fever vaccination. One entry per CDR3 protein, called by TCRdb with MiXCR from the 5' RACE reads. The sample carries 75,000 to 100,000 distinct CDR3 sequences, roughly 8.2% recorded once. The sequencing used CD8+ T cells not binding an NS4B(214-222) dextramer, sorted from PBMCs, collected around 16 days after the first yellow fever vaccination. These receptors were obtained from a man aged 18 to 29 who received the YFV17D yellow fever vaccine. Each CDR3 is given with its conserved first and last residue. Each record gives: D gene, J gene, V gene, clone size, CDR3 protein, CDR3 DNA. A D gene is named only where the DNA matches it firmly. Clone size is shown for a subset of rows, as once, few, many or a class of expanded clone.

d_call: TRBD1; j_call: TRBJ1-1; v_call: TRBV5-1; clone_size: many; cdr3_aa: CASSPKDRALEAFF; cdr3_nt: TGCGCCAGCAGCCCAAAAGACAGGGCCCTGGAAGCTTTCTTT
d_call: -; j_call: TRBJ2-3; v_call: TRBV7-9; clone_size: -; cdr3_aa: CASTPVRGDTDTQYF; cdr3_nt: TGTGCCAGCACCCCAGTGAGGGGGGACACAGATACGCAGTATTTT
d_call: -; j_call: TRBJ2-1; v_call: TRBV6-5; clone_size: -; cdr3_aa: CASSSDREGDEQFF; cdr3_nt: TGTGCCAGCAGTTCCGACAGGGAGGGCGATGAGCAGTTCTTC
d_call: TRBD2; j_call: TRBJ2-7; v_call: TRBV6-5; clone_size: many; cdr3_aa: CASRPGLAGFQTIYEQYF; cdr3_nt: TGTGCCAGCAGACCGGGACTAGCGGGATTCCAGACGATCTACGAGCAGTACTTC
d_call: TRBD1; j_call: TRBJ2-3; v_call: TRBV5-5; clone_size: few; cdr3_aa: CASSLFGQGAADTQYF; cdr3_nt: TGTGCCAGCAGCTTGTTTGGTCAGGGGGCCGCAGATACGCAGTATTTT
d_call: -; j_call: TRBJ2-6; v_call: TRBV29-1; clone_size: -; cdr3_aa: CSSISGANVLTF; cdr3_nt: TGCAGCTCAATATCTGGGGCCAACGTCCTGACTTTC
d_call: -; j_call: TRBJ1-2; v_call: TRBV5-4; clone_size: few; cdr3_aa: CASSLWGLGYGYTF; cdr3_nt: TGTGCCAGCAGCTTGTGGGGGTTAGGCTATGGCTACACCTTC
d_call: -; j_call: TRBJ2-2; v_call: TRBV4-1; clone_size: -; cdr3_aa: CASSPRELFTGELCF; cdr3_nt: TGCGCCAGCAGCCCAAGGGAGCTCTTCACCGGGGAGCTGTGTTTT
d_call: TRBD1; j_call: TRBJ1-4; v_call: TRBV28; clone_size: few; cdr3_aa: CASSSGTGDSVTNEKLFF; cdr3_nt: TGTGCCAGCAGCTCCGGGACAGGGGATTCGGTCACTAATGAAAAACTGTTTTTT
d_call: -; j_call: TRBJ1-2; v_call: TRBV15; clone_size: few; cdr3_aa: CATSRDRRRAANYGYTF; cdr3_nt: TGTGCCACCAGCAGAGATCGGCGGCGGGCGGCTAACTATGGCTACACCTTC
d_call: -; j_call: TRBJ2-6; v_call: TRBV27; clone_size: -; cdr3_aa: CASTPVTVSGANVLTF; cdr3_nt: TGTGCCAGCACTCCCGTCACCGTCTCTGGGGCCAACGTCCTGACTTTC
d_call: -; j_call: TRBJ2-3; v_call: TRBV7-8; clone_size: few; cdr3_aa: CASQRMGDDTQYF; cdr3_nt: TGTGCCAGCCAGAGGATGGGGGACGATACGCAGTATTTT
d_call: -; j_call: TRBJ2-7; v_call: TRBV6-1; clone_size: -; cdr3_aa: CASSQYGTTKTFGYEQYF; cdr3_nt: TGTGCCAGCAGCCAGTACGGGACAACGAAAACGTTCGGTTACGAGCAGTACTTC
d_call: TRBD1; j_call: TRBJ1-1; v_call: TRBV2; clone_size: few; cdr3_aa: CASSEPGTGKEAFF; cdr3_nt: TGTGCCAGCAGTGAACCGGGGACAGGGAAAGAAGCTTTCTTT
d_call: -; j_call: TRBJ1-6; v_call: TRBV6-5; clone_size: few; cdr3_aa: CASSSGNSPLHF; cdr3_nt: TGTGCCAGCAGCTCAGGCAATTCACCCCTCCACTTT
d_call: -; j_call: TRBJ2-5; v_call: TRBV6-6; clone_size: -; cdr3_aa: CASSYPTQETQYF; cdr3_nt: TGTGCCAGCAGTTACCCTACTCAAGAGACCCAGTACTTC
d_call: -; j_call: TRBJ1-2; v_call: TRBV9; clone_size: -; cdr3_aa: CASSVTGADYGYTF; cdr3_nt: TGTGCCAGCAGCGTAACGGGGGCGGACTATGGCTACACCTTC
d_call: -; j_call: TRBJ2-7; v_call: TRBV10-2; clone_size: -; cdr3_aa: CASSDLEGQYF; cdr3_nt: TGCGCCAGCAGTGATTTAGAAGGGCAGTACTTC
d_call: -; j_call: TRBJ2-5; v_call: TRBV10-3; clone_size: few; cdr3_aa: CAISESRETQYF; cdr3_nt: TGTGCCATCAGTGAGTCCAGAGAGACCCAGTACTTC
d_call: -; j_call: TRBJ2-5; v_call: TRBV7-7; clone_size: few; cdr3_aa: CASSFAGAQETQYF; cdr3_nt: TGTGCTAGCAGCTTTGCGGGGGCCCAAGAGACCCAGTACTTC
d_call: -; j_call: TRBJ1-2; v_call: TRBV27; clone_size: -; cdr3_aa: CASSAPGGNYGYTF; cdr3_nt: TGTGCCAGCAGTGCCCCCGGGGGTAACTATGGCTACACCTTC
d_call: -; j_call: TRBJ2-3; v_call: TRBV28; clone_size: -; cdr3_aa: CASRPGTYRNTDTQYF; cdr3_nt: TGTGCCAGCAGACCTGGGACTTACCGAAATACAGATACGCAGTATTTT
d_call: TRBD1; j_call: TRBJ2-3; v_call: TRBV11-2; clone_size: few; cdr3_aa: CASSQQGAGTDTQYF; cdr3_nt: TGTGCCAGCAGCCAACAGGGGGCCGGCACAGATACGCAGTATTTT
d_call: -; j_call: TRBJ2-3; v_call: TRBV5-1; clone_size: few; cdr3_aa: CASSPRQGLTDTQYF; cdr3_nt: TGCGCCAGCAGCCCCCGACAGGGACTAACAGATACGCAGTATTTT
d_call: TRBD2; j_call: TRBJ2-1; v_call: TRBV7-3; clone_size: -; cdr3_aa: CASSLDSGGYNEQFF; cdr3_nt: TGTGCCAGCAGCTTAGATAGCGGGGGGTACAATGAGCAGTTCTTC
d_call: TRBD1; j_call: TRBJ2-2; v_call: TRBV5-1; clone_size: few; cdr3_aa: CASSLGYRDRGAGELFF; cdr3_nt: TGCGCCAGCAGCTTGGGCTATCGGGACAGGGGAGCCGGGGAGCTGTTTTTT
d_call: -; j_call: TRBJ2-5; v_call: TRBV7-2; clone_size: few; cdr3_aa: CASSSLGGAPQYF; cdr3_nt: TGTGCCAGCAGCTCCTTAGGGGGGGCCCCTCAGTACTTC
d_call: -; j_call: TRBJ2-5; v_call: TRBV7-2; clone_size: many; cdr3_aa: CASSLGGGPQETQYF; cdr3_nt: TGTGCCAGCAGCTTAGGTGGGGGGCCCCAAGAGACCCAGTACTTC
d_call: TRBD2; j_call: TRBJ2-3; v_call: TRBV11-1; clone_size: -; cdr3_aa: CASSLPTSSGGYGADTQYF; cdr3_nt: TGTGCCAGCAGCCTCCCCACGTCTAGCGGGGGATACGGCGCAGATACGCAGTATTTT
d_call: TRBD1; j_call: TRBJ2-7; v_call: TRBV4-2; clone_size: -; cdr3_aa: CASGPGQVYWQYF; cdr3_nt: TGTGCCAGCGGCCCTGGACAGGTCTACTGGCAGTACTTC
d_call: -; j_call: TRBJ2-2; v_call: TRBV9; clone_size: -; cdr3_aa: CASSVAGTRTGELFF; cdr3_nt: TGTGCCAGCAGCGTAGCCGGGACACGCACCGGGGAGCTGTTTTTT
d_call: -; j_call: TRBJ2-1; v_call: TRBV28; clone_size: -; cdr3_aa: CASYTTGAGESYNEQFF; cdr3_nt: TGTGCCAGCTACACTACTGGGGCCGGGGAATCCTACAATGAGCAGTTCTTC
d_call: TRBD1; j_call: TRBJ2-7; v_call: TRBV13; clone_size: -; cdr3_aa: CASSFSGQGELYEQYF; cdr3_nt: TGTGCCAGCAGCTTCTCGGGACAGGGGGAATTGTACGAGCAGTACTTC
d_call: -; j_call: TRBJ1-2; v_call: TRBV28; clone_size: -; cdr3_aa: CASTGRTAIYYGYTF; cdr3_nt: TGTGCCAGCACAGGGAGGACAGCTATATATTATGGCTACACCTTC
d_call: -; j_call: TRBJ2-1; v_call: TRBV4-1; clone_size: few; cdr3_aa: CASSQERASSYNEQFF; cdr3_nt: TGCGCCAGCAGCCAAGAAAGGGCTAGCTCCTACAATGAGCAGTTCTTC
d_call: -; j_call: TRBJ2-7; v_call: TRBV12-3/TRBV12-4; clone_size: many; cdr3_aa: CASHLYEQYF; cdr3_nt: TGTGCCAGCCACTTGTACGAGCAGTACTTC
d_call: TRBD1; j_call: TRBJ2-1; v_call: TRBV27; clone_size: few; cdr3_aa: CASSLLSVGGQDEQFF; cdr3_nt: TGTGCCAGCAGTTTATTAAGCGTGGGTGGACAGGATGAGCAGTTCTTC
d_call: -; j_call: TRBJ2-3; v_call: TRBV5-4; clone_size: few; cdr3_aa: CASSSFVAGTTDTQYF; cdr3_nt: TGTGCCAGCAGCTCTTTTGTGGCGGGGACCACAGATACGCAGTATTTT
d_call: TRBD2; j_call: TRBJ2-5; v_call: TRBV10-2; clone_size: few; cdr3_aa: CASMSGGETQYF; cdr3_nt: TGCGCCAGCATGTCGGGGGGAGAGACCCAGTACTTC
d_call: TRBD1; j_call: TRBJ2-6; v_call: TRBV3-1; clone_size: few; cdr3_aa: CASSDRQGPHSGANVLTF; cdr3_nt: TGTGCCAGCAGCGACCGACAGGGGCCTCACTCTGGGGCCAACGTCCTGACTTTC
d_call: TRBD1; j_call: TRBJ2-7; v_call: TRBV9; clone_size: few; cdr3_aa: CASSAGTGISYEQYF; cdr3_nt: TGTGCCAGCTCCGCCGGGACAGGGATCTCCTACGAGCAGTACTTC
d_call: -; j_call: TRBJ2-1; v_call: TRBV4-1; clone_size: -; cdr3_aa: CASSQVLESYNEQFF; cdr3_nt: TGCGCCAGCAGCCAAGTACTGGAGTCCTACAATGAGCAGTTCTTC
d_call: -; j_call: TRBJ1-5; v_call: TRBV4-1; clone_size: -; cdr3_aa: CASSQEGRTHQPQHF; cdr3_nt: TGCGCCAGCAGCCAAGAGGGCAGAACCCATCAGCCCCAGCATTTT
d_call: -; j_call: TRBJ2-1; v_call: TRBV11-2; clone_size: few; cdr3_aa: CASSSRLNEQFF; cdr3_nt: TGTGCCAGCAGCTCCCGCCTCAATGAGCAGTTCTTC
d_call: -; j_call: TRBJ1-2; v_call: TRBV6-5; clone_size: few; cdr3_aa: CASSYSSQDGYTF; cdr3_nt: TGTGCCAGCAGTTACTCGTCCCAGGATGGCTACACCTTC
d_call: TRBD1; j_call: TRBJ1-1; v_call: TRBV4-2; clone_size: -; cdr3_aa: CASSPLYGQGYTEAFF; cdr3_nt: TGTGCCAGCAGCCCCCTGTATGGACAGGGGTACACTGAAGCTTTCTTT